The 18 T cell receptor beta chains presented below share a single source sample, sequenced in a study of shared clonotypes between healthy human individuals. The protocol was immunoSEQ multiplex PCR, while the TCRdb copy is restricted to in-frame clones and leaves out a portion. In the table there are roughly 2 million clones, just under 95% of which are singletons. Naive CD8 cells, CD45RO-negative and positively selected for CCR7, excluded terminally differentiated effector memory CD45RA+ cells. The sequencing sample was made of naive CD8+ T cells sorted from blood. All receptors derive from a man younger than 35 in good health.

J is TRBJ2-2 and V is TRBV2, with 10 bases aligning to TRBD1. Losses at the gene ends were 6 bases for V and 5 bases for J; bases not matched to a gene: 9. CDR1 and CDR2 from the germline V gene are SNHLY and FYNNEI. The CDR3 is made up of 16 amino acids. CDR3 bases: TGTGCCAGCAGGAATGGACAGGGGGATAGGACCGGGGAGCTGTTTTTT. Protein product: CASRNGQGDRTGELFF.

Written as DNA, the CDR3 is TGTGCCAGCAGTACCTCCGGACCGAACACCGGGGAGCTGTTTTTT. Translation: CASSTSGPNTGELFF. The rearrangement joins TRBV27 to TRBJ2-2, with no clear D. The CDR3 consists of 15 residues. From germline, CDR1 is MNHEY and CDR2 SMNVEV (reference sequence). The V end was cut by 5 bases, the J end by 0 bases, with 10 bases between.

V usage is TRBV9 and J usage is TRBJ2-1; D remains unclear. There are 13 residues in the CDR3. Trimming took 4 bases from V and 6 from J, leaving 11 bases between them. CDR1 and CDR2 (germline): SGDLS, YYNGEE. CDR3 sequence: CASSLYLGNEQFF. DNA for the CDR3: TGTGCCAGCAGCCTGTACCTAGGCAATGAGCAGTTCTTC.

In nucleotides, the CDR3 is TGTGCCAGCGGGATACCGGACAGGGCCTATGGCTACACCTTC. Its translation is CASGIPDRAYGYTF. The rearrangement uses TRBV5-4 and TRBJ1-2, with 8 bases aligning to TRBD1. CDR3 length: 14 residues. V was clipped by 7 bases and J by 4 bases; unmatched bases: 9. From germline, CDR1 is SGHNT and CDR2 YYREEE (reference sequence).

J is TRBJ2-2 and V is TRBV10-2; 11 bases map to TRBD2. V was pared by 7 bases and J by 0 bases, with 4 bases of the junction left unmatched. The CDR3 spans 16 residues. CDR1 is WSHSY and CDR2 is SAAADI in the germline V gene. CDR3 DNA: TGCGCCAGCAACCTAGCGGGGGGAACGAACACCGGGGAGCTGTTTTTT. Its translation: CASNLAGGTNTGELFF.

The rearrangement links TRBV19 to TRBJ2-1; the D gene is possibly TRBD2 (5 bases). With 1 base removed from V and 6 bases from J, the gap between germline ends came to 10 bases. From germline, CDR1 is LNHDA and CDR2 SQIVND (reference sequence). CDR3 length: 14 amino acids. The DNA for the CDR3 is TGTGCCAGTAGTATAGTCCCTAGCTTCAATGAGCAGTTCTTC. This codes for CASSIVPSFNEQFF.

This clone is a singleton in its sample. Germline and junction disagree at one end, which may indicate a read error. CDR3: CASSFREGF. The DNA of the CDR3 is TGTGCCAGCAGCTTCCGGGAAGGCTTC. The gene calls are TRBV5-8 and TRBJ1-2; D not certain. CDR3 length: 9 residues. From germline, CDR1 is SGHTS and CDR2 YDEGEE.

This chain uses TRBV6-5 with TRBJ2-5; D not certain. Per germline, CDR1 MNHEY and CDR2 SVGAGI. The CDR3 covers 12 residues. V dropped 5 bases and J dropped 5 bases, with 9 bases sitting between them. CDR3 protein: CASSATQETQYF. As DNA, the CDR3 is TGTGCCAGCAGTGCCACCCAGGAGACCCAGTACTTC.

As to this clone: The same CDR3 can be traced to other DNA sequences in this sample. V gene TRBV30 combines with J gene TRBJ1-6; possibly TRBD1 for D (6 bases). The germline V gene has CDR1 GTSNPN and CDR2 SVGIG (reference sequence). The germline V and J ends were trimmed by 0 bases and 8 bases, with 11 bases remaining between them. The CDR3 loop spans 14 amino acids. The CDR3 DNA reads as TGTGCCTGGAGTGTAGGGGCAGGGGATTCACCCCTCCACTTT. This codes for CAWSVGAGDSPLHF.

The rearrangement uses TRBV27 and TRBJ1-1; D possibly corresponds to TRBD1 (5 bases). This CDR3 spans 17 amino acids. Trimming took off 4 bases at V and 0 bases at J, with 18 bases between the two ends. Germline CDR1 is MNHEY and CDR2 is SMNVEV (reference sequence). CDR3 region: CASSSVSVGGLNTEAFF. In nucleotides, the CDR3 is TGTGCCAGCAGTTCCGTGAGTGTTGGGGGTTTGAACACTGAAGCTTTCTTT.

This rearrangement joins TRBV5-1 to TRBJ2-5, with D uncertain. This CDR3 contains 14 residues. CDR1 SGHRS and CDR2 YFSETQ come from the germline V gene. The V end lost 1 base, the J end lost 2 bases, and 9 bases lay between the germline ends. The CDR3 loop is CASSLHHPQETQYF. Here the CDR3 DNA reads TGCGCCAGCAGCTTGCACCACCCACAAGAGACCCAGTACTTC.

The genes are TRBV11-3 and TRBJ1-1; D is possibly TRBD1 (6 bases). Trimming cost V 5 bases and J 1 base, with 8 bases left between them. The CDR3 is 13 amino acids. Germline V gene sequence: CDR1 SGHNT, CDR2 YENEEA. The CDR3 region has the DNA TGTGCCAGCAGCAGAGGGGGGAACACTGAAGCTTTCTTT. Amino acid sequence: CASSRGGNTEAFF. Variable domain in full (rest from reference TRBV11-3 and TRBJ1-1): EAGVVQSPRYKIIEKKQPVAFWCNPISGHNTLYWYLQNLGQGPELLIRYENEEAVDDSQLPKDRFSAERLKGVDSTLKIQPAELGDSAVYLCASSRGGNTEAFFGQGTRLTVV.

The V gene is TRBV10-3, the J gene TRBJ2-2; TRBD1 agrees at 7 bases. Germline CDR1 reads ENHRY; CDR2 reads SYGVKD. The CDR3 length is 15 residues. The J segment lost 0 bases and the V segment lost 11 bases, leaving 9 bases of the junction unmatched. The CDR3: CALRTGQTNTGELFF. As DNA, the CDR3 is TGTGCCCTAAGGACGGGACAGACGAACACCGGGGAGCTGTTTTTT.

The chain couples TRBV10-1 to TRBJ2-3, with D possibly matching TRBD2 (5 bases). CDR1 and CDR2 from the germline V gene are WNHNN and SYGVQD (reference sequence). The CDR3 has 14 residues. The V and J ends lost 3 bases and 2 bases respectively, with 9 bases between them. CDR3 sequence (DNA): TGCGCCAGCAGTGACGTGGACTCCACAGATACGCAGTATTTT. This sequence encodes CASSDVDSTDTQYF.

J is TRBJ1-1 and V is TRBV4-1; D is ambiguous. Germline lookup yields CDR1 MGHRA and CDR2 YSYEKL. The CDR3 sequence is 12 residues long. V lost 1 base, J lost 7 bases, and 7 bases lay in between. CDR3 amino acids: CASSQGHNEAFF. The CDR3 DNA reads TGCGCCAGCAGCCAAGGACACAATGAAGCTTTCTTT.

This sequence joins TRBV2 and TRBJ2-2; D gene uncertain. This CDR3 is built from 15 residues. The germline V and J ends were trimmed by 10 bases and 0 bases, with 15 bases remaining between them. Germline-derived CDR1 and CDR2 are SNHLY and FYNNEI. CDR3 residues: CATHKPRTNTGELFF. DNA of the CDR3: TGTGCCACCCACAAACCGCGGACGAACACCGGGGAGCTGTTTTTT.

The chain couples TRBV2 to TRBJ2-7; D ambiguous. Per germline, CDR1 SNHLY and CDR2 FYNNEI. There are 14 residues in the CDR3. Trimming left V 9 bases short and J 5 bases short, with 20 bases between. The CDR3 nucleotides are TGTGCCAGGGGTAGGAACCCCCGAGTGGACGAGCAGTACTTC. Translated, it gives CARGRNPRVDEQYF.

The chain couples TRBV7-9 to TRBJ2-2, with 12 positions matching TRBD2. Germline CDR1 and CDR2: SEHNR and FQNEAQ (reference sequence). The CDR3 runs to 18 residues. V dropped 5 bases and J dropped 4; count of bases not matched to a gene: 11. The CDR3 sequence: CASSHMTSGSYSTGELFF. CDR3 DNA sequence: TGTGCCAGCAGCCACATGACTAGCGGGAGCTATAGCACCGGGGAGCTGTTTTTT.